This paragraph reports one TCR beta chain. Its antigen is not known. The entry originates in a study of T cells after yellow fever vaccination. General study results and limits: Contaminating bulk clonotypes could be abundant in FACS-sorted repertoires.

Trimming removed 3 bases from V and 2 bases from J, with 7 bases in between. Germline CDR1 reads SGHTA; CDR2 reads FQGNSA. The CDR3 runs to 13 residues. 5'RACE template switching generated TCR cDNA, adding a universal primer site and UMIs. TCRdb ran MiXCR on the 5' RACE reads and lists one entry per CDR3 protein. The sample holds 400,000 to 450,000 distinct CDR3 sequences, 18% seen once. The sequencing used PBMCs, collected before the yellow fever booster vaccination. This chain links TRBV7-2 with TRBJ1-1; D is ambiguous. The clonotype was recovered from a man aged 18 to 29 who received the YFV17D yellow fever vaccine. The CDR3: CASSLNQNTEAFF. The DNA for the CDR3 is TGTGCCAGCAGCTTGAACCAAAACACTGAAGCTTTCTTT.